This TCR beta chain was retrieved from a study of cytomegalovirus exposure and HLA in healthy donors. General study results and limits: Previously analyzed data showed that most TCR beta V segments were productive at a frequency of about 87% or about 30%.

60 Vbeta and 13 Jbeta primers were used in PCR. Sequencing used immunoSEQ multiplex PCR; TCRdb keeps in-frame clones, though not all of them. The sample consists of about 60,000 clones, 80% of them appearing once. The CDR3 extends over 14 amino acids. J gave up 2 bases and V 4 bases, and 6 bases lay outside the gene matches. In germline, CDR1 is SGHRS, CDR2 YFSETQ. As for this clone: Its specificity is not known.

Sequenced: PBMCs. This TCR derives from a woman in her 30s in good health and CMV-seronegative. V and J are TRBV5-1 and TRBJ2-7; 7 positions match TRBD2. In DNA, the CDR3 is TGCGCCAGCAGCGACGCGGGGACTACCTACGAGCAGTACTTC. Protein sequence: CASSDAGTTYEQYF.